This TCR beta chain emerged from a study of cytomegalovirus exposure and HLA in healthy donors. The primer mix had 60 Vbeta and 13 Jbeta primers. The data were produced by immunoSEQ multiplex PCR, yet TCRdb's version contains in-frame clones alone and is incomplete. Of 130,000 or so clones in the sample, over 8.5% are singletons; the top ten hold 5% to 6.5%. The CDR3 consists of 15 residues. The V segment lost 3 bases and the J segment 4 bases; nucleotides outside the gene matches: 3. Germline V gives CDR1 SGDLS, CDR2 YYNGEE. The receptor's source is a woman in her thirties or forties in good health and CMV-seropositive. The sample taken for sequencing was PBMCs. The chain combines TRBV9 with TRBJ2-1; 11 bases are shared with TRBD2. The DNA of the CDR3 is TGTGCCAGCAGCGGTAGCGGGGGGGCTTACAATGAGCAGTTCTTC. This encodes CASSGSGGAYNEQFF.